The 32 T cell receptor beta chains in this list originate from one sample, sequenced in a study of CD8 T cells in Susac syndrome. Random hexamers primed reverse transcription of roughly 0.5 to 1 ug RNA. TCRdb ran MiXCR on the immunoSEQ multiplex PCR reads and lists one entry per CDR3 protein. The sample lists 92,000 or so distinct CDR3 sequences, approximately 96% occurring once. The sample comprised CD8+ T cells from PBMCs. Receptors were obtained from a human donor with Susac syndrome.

For the CDR3, the DNA is TGTGCCAGCAGCTTAGAACGGAATGAGCAGTTCTTC. Translated, it gives CASSLERNEQFF. The genes are TRBV7-2 and TRBJ2-1; D ambiguous. The CDR3 runs 12 residues. V lost 1 base, J lost 7 bases, and 5 bases lay in between. Germline V gene data show CDR1 as SGHTA and CDR2 as FQGNSA.

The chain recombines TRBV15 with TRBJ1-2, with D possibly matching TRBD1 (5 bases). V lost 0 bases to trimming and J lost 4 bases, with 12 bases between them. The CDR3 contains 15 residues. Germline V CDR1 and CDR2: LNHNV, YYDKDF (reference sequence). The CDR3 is CATSRDRWGTYGYTF. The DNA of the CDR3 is TGTGCCACCAGCAGAGATAGGTGGGGGACCTATGGCTACACCTTC.

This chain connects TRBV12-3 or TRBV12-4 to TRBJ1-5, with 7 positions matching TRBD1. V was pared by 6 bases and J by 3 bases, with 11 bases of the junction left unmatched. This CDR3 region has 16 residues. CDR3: CASSRDGQVHNQPQHF. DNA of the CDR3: TGTGCCAGCAGCCGTGACGGACAGGTACACAATCAGCCCCAGCATTTT.

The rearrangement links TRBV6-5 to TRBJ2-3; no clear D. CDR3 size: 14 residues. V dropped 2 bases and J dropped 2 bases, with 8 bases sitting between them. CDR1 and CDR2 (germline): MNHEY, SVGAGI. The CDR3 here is CASSYGLYTDTQYF. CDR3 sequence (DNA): TGTGCCAGCAGTTACGGGCTTTACACAGATACGCAGTATTTT.

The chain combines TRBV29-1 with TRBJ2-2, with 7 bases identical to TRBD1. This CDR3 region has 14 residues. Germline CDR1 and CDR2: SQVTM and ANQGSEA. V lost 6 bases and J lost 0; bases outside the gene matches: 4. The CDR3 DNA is TGCAGCGTCGGACAGGAGCCGAACACCGGGGAGCTGTTTTTT. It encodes CSVGQEPNTGELFF.

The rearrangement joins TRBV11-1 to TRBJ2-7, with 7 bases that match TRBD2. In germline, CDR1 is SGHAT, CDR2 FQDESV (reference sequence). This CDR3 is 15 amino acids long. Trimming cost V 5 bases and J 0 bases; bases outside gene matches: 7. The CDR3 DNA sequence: TGTGCCAGCAGCGGAGAGCGGGACGCCTCCTACGAGCAGTACTTC. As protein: CASSGERDASYEQYF.

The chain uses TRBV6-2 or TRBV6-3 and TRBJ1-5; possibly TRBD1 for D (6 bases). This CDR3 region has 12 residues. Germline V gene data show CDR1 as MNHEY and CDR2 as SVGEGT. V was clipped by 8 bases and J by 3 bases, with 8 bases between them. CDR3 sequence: CASRGPNQPQHF. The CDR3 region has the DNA TGTGCCAGCCGGGGGCCCAATCAGCCCCAGCATTTT.

CDR3 amino acids: CASNSVTPGANVLTF. The CDR3 bases are TGTGCCAGCAATTCTGTCACTCCGGGGGCCAACGTCCTGACTTTC. The chain carries TRBV2 and TRBJ2-6; D call uncertain. This CDR3 spans 15 amino acids. The germline gives CDR1 SNHLY, CDR2 FYNNEI. With 7 bases removed from V and 4 bases from J, the gap between germline ends came to 14 bases.

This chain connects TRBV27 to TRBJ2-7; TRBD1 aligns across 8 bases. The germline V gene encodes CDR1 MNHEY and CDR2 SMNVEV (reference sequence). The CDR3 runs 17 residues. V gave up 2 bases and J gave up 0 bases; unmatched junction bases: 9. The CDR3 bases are TGTGCCAGCAGTTTAGCGGCCGGGACAGGCACCTCCTACGAGCAGTACTTC. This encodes CASSLAAGTGTSYEQYF.

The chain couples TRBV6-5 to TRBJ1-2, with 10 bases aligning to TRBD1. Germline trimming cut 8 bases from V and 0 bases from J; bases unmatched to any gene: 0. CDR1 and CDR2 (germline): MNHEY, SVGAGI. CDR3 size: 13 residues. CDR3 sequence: CASGQGANYGYTF. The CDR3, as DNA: TGTGCCAGCGGACAGGGGGCTAACTATGGCTACACCTTC.

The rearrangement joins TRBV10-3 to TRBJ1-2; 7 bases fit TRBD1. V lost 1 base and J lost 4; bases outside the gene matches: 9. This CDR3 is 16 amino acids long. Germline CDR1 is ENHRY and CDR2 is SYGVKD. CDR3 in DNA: TGTGCCATCAGTGAGTTTTCCGGGACAGCAGTCTATGGCTACACCTTC. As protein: CAISEFSGTAVYGYTF.

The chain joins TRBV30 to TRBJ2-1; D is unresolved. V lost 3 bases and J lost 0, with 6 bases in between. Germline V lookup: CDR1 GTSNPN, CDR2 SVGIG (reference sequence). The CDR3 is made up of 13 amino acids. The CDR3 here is CAWSPSSYNEQFF. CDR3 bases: TGTGCCTGGAGCCCGAGCTCCTACAATGAGCAGTTCTTC. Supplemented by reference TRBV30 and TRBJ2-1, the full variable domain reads SQTIHQWPATLVQPVGSPLSLECTVEGTSNPNLYWYRQAAGRGLQLLFYSVGIGQISSEVPQNLSASRPQDRQFILSSKKLLLSDSGFYLCAWSPSSYNEQFFGPGTRLTVL.

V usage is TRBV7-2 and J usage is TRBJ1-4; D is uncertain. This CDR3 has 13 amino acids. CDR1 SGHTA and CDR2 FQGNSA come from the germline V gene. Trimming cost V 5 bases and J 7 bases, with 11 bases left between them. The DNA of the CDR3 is TGTGCCAGCAGCGATAGAGTTGGTGAAAAACTGTTTTTT. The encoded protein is CASSDRVGEKLFF. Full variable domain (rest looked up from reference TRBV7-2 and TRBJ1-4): GAGVSQSPSNKVTEKGKDVELRCDPISGHTALYWYRQSLGQGLEFLIYFQGNSAPDKSGLPSDRFSAERTGGSVSTLTIQRTQQEDSAVYLCASSDRVGEKLFFGSGTQLSVL.

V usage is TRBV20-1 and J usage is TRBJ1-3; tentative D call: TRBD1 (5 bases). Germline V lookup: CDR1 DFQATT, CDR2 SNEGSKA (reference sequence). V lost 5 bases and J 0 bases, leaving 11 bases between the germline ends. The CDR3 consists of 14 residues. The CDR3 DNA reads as TGCAGTGCTGCTAGACAGCTCTCTGGAAACACCATATATTTT. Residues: CSAARQLSGNTIYF.

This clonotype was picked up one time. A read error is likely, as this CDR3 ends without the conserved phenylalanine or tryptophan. This CDR3 reads CSVARRGETYGYTL. The CDR3 DNA reads TGCAGCGTTGCTCGCAGGGGCGAGACCTATGGCTACACCCTC. The chain is built from TRBV29-1 and TRBJ1-2, with D possibly matching TRBD1 (6 bases). Germline V gene sequence: CDR1 SQVTM, CDR2 ANQGSEA. The CDR3 totals 14 residues. The V end lost 4 bases, the J end lost 4 bases, and 16 bases lay between the germline ends.

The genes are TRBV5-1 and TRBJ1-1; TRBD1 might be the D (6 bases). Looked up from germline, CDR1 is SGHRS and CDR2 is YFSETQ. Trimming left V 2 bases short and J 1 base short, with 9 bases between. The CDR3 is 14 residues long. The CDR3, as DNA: TGCGCCAGCAGCTTATCGGACAGGAACACTGAAGCTTTCTTT. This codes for CASSLSDRNTEAFF.

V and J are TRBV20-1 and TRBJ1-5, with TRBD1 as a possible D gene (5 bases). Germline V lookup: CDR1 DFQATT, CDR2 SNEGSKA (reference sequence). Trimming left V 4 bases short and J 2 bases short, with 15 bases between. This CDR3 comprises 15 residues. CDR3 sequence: CSAISGGHGNQPQHF. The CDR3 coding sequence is TGCAGTGCTATCTCTGGGGGTCATGGCAATCAGCCCCAGCATTTT.

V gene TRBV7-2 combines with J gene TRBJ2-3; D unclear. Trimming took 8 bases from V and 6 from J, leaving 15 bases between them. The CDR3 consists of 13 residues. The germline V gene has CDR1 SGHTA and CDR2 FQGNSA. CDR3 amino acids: CASALPSADTQYF. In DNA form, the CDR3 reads TGTGCCAGCGCCCTTCCATCCGCCGATACGCAGTATTTT.

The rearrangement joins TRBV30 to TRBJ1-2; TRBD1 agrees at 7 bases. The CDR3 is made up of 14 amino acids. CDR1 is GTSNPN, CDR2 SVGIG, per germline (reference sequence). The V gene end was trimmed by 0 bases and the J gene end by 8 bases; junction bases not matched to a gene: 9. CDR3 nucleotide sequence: TGTGCCTGGAGTGTTCAGGGGGAGTCAAAAGGCTACACCTTC. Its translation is CAWSVQGESKGYTF. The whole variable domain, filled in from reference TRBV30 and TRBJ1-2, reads SQTIHQWPATLVQPVGSPLSLECTVEGTSNPNLYWYRQAAGRGLQLLFYSVGIGQISSEVPQNLSASRPQDRQFILSSKKLLLSDSGFYLCAWSVQGESKGYTFGSGTRLTVV.

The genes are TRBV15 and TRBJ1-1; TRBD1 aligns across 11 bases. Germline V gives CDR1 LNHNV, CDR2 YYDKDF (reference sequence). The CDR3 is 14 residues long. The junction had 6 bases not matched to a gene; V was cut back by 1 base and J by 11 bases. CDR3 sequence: CATSRARDRGLAFF. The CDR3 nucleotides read TGTGCCACCAGCAGAGCCCGGGACAGGGGGTTGGCTTTCTTT.

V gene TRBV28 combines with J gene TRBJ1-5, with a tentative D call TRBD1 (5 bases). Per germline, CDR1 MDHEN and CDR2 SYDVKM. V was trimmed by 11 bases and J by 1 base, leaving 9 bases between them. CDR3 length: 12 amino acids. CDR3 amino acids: CAQGVSNQPQHF. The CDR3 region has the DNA TGTGCCCAAGGGGTCAGCAATCAGCCCCAGCATTTT.

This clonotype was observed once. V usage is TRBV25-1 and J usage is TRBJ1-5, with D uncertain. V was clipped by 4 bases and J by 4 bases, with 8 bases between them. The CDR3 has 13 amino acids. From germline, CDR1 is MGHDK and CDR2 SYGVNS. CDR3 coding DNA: TGTGCCAGCAGTGTAACGGGGAATCAGCCCCAGCATTTT. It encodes CASSVTGNQPQHF.

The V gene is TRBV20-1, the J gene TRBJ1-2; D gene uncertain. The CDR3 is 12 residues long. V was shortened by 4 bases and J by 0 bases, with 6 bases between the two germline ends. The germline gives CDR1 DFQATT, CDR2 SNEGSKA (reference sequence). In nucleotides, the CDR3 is TGCAGTGCTAACGACCCTAACTATGGCTACACCTTC. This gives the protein CSANDPNYGYTF.

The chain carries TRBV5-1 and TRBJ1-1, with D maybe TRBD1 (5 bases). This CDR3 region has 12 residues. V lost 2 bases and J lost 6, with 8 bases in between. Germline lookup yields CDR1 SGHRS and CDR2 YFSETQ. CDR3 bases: TGCGCCAGCAGCTTTCGGGGCGCTGAAGCTTTCTTT. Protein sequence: CASSFRGAEAFF.

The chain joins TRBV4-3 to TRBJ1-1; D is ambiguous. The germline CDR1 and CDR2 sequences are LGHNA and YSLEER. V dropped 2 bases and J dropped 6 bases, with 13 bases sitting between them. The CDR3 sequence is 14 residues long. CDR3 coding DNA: TGCGCCAGCAGCCAATGGGGAGACGGAGCTGAAGCTTTCTTT. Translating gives CASSQWGDGAEAFF.

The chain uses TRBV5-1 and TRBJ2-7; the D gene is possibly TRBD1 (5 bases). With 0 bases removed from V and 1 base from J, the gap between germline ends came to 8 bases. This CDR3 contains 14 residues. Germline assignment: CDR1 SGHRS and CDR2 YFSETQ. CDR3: CASSLVDRSYEQYF. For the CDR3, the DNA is TGCGCCAGCAGCTTGGTAGACAGATCCTACGAGCAGTACTTC. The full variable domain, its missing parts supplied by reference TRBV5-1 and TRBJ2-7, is KAGVTQTPRYLIKTRGQQVTLSCSPISGHRSVSWYQQTPGQGLQFLFEYFSETQRNKGNFPGRFSGRQFSNSRSEMNVSTLELGDSALYLCASSLVDRSYEQYFGPGTRLTVT.

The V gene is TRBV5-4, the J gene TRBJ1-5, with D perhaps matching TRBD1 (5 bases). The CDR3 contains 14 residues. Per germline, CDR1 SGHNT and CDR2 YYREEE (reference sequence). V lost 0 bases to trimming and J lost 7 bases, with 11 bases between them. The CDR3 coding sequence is TGTGCCAGCAGCTTGGATGGAGGGACCCAGCCCCAGCATTTT. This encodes CASSLDGGTQPQHF. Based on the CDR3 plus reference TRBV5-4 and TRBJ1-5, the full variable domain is ETGVTQSPTHLIKTRGQQVTLRCSSQSGHNTVSWYQQALGQGPQFIFQYYREEENGRGNFPPRFSGLQFPNYSSELNVNALELDDSALYLCASSLDGGTQPQHFGDGTRLSIL.

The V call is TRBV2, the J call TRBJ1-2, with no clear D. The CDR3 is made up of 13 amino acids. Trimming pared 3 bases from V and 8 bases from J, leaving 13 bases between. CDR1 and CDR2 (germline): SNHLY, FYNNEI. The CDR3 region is CASSELEVRGYTF. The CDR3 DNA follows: TGTGCCAGCAGTGAGTTGGAGGTTCGGGGCTACACCTTC. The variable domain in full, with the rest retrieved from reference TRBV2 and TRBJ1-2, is EPEVTQTPSHQVTQMGQEVILRCVPISNHLYFYWYRQILGQKVEFLVSFYNNEISEKSEIFDDQFSVERPDGSNFTLKIRSTKLEDSAMYFCASSELEVRGYTFGSGTRLTVV.

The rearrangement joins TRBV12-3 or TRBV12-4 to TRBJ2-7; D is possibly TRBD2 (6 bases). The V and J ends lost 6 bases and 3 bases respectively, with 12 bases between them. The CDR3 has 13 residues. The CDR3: CASRPHGGYEQYF. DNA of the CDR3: TGTGCCAGCAGGCCTCACGGGGGCTACGAGCAGTACTTC.

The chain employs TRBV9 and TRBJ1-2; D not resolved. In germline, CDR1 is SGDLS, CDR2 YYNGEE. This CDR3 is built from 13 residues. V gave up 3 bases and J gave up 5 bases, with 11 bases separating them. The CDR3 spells CASSGGEWYGYTF. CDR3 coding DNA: TGTGCCAGCAGCGGGGGAGAGTGGTATGGCTACACCTTC.

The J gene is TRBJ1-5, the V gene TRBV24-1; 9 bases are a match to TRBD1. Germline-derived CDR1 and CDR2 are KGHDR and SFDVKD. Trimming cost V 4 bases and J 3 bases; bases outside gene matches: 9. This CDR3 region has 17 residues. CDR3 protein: CATSDPQGARPNQPQHF. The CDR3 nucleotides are TGTGCCACCAGTGACCCACAGGGGGCCCGTCCCAATCAGCCCCAGCATTTT.

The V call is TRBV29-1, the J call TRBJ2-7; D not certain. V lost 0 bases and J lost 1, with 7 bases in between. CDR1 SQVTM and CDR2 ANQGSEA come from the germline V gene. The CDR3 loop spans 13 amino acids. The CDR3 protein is CSVEDQGSYEQYF. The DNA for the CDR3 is TGCAGCGTTGAAGATCAAGGGTCCTACGAGCAGTACTTC.